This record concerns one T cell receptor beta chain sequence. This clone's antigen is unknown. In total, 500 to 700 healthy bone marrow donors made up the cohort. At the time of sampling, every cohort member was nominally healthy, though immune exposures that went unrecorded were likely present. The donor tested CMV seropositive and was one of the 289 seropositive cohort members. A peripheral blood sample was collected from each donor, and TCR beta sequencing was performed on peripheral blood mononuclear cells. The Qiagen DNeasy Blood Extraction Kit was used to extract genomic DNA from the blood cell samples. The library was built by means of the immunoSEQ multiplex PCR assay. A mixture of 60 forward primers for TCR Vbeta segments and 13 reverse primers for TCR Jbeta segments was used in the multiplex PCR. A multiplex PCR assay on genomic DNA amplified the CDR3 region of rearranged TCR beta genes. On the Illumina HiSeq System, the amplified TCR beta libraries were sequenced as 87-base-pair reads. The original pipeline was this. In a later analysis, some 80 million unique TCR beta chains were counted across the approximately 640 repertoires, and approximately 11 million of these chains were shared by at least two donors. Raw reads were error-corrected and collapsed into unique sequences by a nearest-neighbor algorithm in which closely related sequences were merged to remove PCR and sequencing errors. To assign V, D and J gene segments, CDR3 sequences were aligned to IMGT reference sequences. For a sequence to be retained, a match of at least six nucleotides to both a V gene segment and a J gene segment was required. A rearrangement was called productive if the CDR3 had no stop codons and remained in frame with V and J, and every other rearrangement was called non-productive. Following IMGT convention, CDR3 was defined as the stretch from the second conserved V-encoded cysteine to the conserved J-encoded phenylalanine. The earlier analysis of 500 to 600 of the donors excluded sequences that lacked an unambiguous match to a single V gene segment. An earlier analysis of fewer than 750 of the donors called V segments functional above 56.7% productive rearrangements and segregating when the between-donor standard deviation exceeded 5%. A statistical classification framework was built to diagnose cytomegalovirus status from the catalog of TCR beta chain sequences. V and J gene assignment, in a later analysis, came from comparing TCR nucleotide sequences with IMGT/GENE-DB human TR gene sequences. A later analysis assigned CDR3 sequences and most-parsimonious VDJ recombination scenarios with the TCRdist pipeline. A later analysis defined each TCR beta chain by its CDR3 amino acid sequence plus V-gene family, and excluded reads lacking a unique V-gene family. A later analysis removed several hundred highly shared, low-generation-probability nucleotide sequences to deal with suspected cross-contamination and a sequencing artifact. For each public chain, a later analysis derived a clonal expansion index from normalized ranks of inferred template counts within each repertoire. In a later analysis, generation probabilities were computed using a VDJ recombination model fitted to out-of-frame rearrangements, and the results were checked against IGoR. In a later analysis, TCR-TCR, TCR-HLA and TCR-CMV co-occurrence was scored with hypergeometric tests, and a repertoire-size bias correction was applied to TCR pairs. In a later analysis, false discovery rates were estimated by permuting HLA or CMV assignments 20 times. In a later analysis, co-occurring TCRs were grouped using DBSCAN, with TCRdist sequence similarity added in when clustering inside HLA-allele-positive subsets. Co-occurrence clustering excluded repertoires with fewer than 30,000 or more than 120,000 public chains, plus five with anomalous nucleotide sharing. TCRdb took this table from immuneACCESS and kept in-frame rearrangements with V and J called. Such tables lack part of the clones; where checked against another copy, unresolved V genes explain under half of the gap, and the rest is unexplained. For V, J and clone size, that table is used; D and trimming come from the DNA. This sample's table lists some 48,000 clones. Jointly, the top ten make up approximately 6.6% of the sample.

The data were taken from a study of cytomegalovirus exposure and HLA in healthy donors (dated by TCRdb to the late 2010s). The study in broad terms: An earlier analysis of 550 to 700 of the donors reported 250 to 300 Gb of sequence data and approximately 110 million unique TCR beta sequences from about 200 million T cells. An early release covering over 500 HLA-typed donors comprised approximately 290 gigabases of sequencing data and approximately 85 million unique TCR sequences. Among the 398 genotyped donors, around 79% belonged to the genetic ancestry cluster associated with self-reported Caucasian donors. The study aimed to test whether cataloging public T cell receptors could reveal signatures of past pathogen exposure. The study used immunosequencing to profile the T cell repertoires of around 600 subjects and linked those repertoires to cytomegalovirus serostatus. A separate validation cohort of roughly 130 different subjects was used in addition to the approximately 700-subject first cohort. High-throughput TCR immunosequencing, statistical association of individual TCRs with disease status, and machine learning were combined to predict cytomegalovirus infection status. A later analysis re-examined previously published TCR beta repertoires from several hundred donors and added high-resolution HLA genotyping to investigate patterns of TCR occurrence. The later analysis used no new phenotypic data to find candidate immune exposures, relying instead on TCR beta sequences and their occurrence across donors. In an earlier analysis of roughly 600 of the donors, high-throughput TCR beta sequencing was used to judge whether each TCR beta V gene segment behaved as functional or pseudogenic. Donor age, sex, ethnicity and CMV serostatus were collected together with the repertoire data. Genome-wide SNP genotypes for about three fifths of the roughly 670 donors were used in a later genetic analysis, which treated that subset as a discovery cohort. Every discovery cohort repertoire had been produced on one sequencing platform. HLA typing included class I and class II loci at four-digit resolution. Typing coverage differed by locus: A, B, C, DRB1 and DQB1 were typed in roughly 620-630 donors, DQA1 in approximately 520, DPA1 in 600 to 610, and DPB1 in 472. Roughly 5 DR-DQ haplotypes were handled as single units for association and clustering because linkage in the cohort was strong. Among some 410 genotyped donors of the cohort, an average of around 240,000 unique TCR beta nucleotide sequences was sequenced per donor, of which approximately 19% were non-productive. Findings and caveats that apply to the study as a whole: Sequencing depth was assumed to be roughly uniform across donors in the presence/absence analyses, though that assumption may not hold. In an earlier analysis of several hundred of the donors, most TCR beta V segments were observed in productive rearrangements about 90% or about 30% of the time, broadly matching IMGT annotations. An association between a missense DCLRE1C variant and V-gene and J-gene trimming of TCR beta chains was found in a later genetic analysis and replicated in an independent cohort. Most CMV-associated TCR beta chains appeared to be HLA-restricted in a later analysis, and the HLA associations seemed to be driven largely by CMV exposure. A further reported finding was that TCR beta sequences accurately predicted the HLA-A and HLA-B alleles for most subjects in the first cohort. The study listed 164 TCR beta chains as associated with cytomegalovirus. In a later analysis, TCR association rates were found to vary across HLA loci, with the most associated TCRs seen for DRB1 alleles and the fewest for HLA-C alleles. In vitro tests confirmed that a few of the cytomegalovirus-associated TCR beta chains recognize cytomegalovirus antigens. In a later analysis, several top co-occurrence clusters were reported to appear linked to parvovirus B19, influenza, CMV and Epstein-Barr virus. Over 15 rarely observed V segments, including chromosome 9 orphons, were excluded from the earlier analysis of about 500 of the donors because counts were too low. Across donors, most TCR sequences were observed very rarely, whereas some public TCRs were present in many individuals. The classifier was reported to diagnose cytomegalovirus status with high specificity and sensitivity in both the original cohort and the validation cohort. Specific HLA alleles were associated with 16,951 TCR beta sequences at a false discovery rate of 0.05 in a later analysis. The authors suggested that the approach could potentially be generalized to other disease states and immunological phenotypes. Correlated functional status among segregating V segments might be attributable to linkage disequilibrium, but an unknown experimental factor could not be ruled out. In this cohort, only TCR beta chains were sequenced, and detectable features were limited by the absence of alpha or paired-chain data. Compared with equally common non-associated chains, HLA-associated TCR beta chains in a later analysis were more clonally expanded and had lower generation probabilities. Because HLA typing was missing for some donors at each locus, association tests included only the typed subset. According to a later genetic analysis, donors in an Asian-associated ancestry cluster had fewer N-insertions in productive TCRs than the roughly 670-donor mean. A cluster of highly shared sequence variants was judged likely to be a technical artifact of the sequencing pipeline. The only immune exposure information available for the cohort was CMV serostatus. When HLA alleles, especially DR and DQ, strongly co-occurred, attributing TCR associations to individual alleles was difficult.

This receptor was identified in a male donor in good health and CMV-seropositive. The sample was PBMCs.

The DNA sequence is given as TGTGCCAGCAGTGGCAAGGGCCAAACAGGGAAACTGTTTTTT. Translated, it gives CASSGKGQTGKLFF. The rearranged chain carries TRBV27 and TRBJ1-4, with TRBD1 perhaps the D gene, on 6 matching bases. The CDR3 numbers 14 residues from cysteine through phenylalanine. Left in the record is the CDR3 DNA by itself, 42 bases read in frame from the first base. Trimming takes 5 bases from V and 11 bases from J, and the germline ends sit 18 bases apart. The germline V gene (reference sequence) specifies MNHEY as CDR1 and SMNVEV as CDR2.